This section outlines one T cell receptor beta chain sequence together with its context. This entry belongs to a study of T cell responses to AZD1222 COVID-19 vaccine. Some clones are missing from TCRdb's copy, which holds only in-frame ones; the method was immunoSEQ multiplex PCR. The data hold 100,000 to 150,000 clones, with about nine tenths observed a single time. The sequence was obtained from an adult in good health. The sample consisted of peripheral blood, taken on day 0 of AZD1222 vaccination.

CDR3 in DNA: TGTGCCACCAGTGATCCGACTACCTCCTACGAGCAGTACTTC. Translation gives CATSDPTTSYEQYF. This chain uses TRBV24-1 with TRBJ2-7; TRBD2 might be the D (5 bases). V was clipped by 3 bases and J by 0 bases, with 8 bases between them. This CDR3 is 14 amino acids long. CDR1 and CDR2 from the germline V gene are KGHDR and SFDVKD.